These 3 T cell receptor beta chains were all obtained from the same sample, sequenced in a study of blood T cell repertoires in COVID-19. Only in-frame clones appear in the TCRdb table, and some are missing; sequencing was by immunoSEQ multiplex PCR. This table has around 300,000 clones, approximately 91% appearing once. The specimen was peripheral blood. These TCRs come from a woman aged 40 to 55 who had recovered from COVID-19.

CDR3 DNA: TGTGCCAGCAGTTACTCAACAGGGCCCCATAGGGGCTACACCTTC. Protein sequence: CASSYSTGPHRGYTF. The V and J genes are TRBV6-5 and TRBJ1-2; TRBD1 might be the D (6 bases). The V end was cut by 0 bases, the J end by 8 bases, with 16 bases between. Germline V gives CDR1 MNHEY, CDR2 SVGAGI. The CDR3 totals 15 residues.

The rearrangement joins TRBV6-5 to TRBJ1-1; 7 bases line up with TRBD1. CDR1 is MNHEY, CDR2 SVGAGI, per germline. CDR3 length: 13 amino acids. V was pared by 10 bases and J by 11 bases, with 16 bases of the junction left unmatched. CDR3 region: CANGGPRGQVAFF. The CDR3 DNA is TGTGCCAACGGGGGACCGAGGGGGCAGGTGGCTTTCTTT.

The rearrangement uses TRBV19 and TRBJ2-1, with TRBD2 matching 16 bases. J gave up 9 bases and V 9 bases, and 11 bases lay outside the gene matches. Looked up from germline, CDR1 is LNHDA and CDR2 is SQIVND (reference sequence). The CDR3 is made up of 16 amino acids. The CDR3 sequence: CASQTGTSGRAGEQFF. CDR3 nucleotide sequence: TGTGCCAGCCAGACCGGGACTAGCGGGAGGGCGGGTGAGCAGTTCTTC.